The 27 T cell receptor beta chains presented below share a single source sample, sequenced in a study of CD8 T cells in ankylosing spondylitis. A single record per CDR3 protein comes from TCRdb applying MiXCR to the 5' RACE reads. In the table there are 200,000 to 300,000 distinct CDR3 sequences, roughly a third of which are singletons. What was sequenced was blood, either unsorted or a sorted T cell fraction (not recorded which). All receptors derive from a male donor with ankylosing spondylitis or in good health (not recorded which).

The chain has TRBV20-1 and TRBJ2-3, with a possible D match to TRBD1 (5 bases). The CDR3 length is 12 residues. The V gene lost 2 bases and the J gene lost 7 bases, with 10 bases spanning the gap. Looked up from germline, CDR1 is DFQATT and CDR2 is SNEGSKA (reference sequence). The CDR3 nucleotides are TGCAGTGCTAGACCGGACACCTATACGCAGTATTTT. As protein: CSARPDTYTQYF.

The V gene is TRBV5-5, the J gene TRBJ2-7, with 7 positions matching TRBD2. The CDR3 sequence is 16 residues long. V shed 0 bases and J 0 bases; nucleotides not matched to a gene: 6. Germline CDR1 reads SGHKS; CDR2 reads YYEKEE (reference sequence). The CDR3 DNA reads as TGTGCCAGCAGCTTGGGGGGGGGATCGTACTCCTACGAGCAGTACTTC. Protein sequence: CASSLGGGSYSYEQYF.

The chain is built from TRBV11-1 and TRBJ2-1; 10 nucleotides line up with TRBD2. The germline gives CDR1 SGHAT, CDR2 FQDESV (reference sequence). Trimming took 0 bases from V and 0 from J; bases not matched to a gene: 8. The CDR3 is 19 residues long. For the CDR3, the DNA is TGTGCCAGCAGCTTAGCAGGGGCTAGCGGGGGCAGCTCCTACAATGAGCAGTTCTTC. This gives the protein CASSLAGASGGSSYNEQFF.

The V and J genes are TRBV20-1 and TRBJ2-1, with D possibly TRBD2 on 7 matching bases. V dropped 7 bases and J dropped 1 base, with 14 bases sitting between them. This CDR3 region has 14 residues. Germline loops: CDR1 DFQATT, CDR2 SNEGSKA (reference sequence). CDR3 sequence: CSGVRGASYNEQFF. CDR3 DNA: TGCAGTGGGGTTCGGGGGGCTTCCTACAATGAGCAGTTCTTC.

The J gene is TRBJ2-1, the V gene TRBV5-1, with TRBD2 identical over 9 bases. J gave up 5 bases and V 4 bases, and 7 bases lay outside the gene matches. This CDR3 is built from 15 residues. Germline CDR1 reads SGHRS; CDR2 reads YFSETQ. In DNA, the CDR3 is TGCGCCAGCAGCCCTTCCCCTAGCGGGGACAATGAGCAGTTCTTC. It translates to CASSPSPSGDNEQFF. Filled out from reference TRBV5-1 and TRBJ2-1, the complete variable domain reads KAGVTQTPRYLIKTRGQQVTLSCSPISGHRSVSWYQQTPGQGLQFLFEYFSETQRNKGNFPGRFSGRQFSNSRSEMNVSTLELGDSALYLCASSPSPSGDNEQFFGPGTRLTVL.

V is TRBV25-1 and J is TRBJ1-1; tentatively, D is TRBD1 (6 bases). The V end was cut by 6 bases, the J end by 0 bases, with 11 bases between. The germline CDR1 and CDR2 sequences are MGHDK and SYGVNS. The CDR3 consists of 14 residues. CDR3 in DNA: TGTGCCAGCAGGGGGGCCGGTCTGAACACTGAAGCTTTCTTT. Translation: CASRGAGLNTEAFF.

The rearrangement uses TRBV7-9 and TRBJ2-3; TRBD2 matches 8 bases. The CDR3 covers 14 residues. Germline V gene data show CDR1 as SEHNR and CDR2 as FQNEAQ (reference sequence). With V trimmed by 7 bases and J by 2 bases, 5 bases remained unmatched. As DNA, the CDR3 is TGTGCCAGCATGTGGACTAGCACCACAGATACGCAGTATTTT. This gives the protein CASMWTSTTDTQYF.

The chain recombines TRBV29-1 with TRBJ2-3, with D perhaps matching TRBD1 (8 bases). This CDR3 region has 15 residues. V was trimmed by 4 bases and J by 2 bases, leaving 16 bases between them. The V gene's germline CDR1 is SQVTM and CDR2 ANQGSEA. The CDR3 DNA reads TGCAGCGTTGCCCCGACAGGGGACTACACAGATACGCAGTATTTT. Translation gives CSVAPTGDYTDTQYF.

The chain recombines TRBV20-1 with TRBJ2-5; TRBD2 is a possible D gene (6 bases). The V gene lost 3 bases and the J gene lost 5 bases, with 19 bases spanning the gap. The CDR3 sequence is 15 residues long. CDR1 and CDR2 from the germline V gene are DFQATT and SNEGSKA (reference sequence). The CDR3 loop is CSARPSAGRMETQYF. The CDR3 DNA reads TGCAGTGCTAGGCCCTCAGCAGGGAGGATGGAGACCCAGTACTTC.

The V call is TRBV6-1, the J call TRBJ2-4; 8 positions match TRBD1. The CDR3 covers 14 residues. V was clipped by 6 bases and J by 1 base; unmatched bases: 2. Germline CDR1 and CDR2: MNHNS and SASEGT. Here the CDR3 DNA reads TGTGCCAGCAGGGACAGGGAGGCCAAAAACATTCAGTACTTC. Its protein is CASRDREAKNIQYF.

This CDR3 reads CASSEIQETQYF. The DNA of the CDR3 is TGTGCCAGCAGTGAGATCCAAGAGACCCAGTACTTC. This chain uses TRBV28 with TRBJ2-5; D call uncertain. V gave up 5 bases and J gave up 1 base, with 5 bases separating them. Germline V gene lookup returns CDR1 MDHEN and CDR2 SYDVKM. The CDR3 runs 12 residues.

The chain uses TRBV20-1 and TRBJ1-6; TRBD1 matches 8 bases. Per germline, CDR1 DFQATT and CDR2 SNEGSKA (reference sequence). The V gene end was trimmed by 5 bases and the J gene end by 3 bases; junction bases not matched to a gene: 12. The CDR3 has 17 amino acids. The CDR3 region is CSALNLGQGGYNSPLHF. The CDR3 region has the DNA TGCAGTGCTTTAAACCTAGGACAGGGTGGCTATAATTCACCCCTCCACTTT.

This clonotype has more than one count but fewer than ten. The CDR3: CSARVGGTYNSPLHF. The CDR3 region has the DNA TGCAGTGCTAGAGTAGGAGGGACCTATAATTCACCCCTCCACTTT. The rearrangement links TRBV20-1 to TRBJ1-6; D is unclear. Trimming removed 1 base at V and 2 bases at J, with 9 bases between. Germline V gives CDR1 DFQATT, CDR2 SNEGSKA (reference sequence). The CDR3 length is 15 residues.

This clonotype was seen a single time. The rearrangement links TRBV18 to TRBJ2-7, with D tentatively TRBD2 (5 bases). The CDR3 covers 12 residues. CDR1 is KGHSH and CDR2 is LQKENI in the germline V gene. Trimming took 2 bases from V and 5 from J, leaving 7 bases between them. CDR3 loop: CASSPAGDEQYF. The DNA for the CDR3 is TGTGCCAGCTCACCAGCGGGTGACGAGCAGTACTTC.

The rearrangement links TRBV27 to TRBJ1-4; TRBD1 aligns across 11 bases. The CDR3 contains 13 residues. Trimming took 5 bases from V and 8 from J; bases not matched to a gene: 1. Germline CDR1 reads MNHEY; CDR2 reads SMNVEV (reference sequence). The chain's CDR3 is CASSRTGGEKLFF. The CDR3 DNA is TGTGCCAGCAGTCGGACAGGGGGCGAAAAACTGTTTTTT.

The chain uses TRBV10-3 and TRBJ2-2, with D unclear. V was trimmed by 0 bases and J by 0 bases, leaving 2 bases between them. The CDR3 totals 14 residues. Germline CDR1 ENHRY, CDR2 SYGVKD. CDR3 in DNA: TGTGCCATCAGTGAGTCGGCGAACACCGGGGAGCTGTTTTTT. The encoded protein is CAISESANTGELFF.

The DNA of the CDR3 is TGTGCCAGCAGCGCCACCACGGGTTACGAGCAGTACTTC. Translating gives CASSATTGYEQYF. J is TRBJ2-7 and V is TRBV27; D not certain. From germline, CDR1 is MNHEY and CDR2 SMNVEV (reference sequence). This CDR3 spans 13 amino acids. V lost 6 bases and J lost 4, with 13 bases in between.

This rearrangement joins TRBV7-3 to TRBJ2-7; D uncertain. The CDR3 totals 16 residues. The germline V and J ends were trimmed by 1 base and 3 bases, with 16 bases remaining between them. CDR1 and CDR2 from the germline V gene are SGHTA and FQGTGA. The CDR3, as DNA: TGTGCCAGCAGCTTAAGTCCCTTGTGGCAGTTCTACGAGCAGTACTTC. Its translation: CASSLSPLWQFYEQYF.

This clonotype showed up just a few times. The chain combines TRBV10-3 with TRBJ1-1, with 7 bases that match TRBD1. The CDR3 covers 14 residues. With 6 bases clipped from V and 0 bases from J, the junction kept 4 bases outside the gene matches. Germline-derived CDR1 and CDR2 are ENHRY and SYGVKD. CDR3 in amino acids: CAIRTGPLNTEAFF. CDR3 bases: TGTGCCATCAGGACAGGGCCGCTGAACACTGAAGCTTTCTTT.

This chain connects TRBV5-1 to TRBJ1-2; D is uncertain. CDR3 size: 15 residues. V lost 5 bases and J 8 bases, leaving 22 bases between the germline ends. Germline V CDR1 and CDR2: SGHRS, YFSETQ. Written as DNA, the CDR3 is TGCGCCAGCAGTTATGCCGGGGAAGCGTTATGGGGCTACACCTTC. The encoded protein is CASSYAGEALWGYTF.

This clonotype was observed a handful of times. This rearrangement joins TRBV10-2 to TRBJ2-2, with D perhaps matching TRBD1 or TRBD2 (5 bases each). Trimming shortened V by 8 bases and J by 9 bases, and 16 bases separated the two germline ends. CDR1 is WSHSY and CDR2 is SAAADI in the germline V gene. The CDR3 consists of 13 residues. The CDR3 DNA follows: TGCGCCAGCGGGGACCGAGATAGGTGGGAGCTGTTTTTT. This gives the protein CASGDRDRWELFF.

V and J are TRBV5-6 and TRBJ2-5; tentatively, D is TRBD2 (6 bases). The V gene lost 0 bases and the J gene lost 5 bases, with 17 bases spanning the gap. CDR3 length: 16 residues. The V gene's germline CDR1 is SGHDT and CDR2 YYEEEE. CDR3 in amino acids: CASSLAGGSGEETQYF. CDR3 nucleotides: TGTGCCAGCAGCTTGGCCGGGGGTTCGGGGGAGGAGACCCAGTACTTC.

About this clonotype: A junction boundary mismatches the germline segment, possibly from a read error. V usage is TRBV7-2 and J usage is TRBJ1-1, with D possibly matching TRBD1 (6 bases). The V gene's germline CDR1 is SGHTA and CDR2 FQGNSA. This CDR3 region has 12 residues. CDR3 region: CASSSGATQAFF. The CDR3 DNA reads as TGTGCCAGCAGCTCGGGGGCCACTCAAGCTTTCTTT. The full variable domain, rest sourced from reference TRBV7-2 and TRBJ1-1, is GAGVSQSPSNKVTEKGKDVELRCDPISGHTALYWYRQSLGQGLEFLIYFQGNSAPDKSGLPSDRFSAERTGGSVSTLTIQRTQQEDSAVYLCASSSGATQAFFGQGTRLTVV.

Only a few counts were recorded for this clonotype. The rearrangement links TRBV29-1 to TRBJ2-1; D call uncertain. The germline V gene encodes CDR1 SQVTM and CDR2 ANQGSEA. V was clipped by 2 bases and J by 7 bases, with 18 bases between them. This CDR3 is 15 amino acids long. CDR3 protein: CSVEPQVSYGNEQFF. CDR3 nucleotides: TGCAGCGTTGAACCCCAGGTCTCCTACGGGAATGAGCAGTTCTTC.

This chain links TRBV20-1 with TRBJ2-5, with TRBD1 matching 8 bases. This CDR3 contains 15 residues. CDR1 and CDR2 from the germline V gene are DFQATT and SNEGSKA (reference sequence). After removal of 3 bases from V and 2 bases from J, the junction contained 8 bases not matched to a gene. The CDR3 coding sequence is TGCAGTGCTAGTGGACAGGGCATTTGGCAAGAGACCCAGTACTTC. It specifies CSASGQGIWQETQYF.

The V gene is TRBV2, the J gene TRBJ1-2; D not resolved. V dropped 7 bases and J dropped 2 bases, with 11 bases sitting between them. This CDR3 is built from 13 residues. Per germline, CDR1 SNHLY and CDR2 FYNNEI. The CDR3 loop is CASNTDVNYGYTF. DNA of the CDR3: TGTGCCAGCAATACTGACGTGAACTATGGCTACACCTTC.

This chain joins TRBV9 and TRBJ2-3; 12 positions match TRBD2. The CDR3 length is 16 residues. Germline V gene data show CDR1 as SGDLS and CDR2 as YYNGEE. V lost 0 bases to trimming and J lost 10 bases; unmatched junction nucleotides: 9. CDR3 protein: CASSVGASGGALSQYF. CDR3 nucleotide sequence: TGTGCCAGCAGCGTAGGGGCTAGCGGGGGGGCCTTATCGCAGTATTTT.